These 28 T cell receptor beta chains were all obtained from the same sample, sequenced in a study of blood T cell repertoires in COVID-19. Generated by immunoSEQ multiplex PCR, the TCRdb table keeps only in-frame clones and is missing some. The table has some 450,000 clones, approximately 90% seen once; the top ten hold 0.8% to 0.9%. The sample taken for sequencing was peripheral blood. The receptor set was obtained from a man younger than 35 with COVID-19, enrolled during active disease.

This clone was found once. V and J are TRBV2 and TRBJ1-4; tentative D call: TRBD1 (5 bases). The CDR3 extends over 15 amino acids. Germline V gives CDR1 SNHLY, CDR2 FYNNEI. Trimming took 6 bases from V and 9 from J, leaving 20 bases between them. The CDR3 region is CASRLLGGVDKKLFF. CDR3 bases: TGTGCCAGCAGGCTCTTGGGGGGAGTGGATAAAAAACTGTTTTTT.

The rearrangement links TRBV30 to TRBJ1-3; the D is unclear. Germline loops: CDR1 GTSNPN, CDR2 SVGIG (reference sequence). Between the trimmed V and J ends, which lost 0 bases and 0 bases, there was a span of 6 bases. The CDR3 has 14 residues. The CDR3 region has the DNA TGTGCCTGGAGTGTACCAGGCTCTGGAAACACCATATATTTT. This sequence encodes CAWSVPGSGNTIYF.

The chain has TRBV5-4 and TRBJ2-3; the match to TRBD2 covers 10 bases. CDR1 and CDR2 (germline): SGHNT, YYREEE (reference sequence). V dropped 7 bases and J dropped 4; count of bases not matched to a gene: 12. CDR3 length: 16 residues. In DNA, the CDR3 is TGTGCCAGCCGACTCCAACTAGCGGGAAGGGCAGATACGCAGTATTTT. Amino acid sequence: CASRLQLAGRADTQYF.

The chain carries TRBV2 and TRBJ2-3; TRBD2 is a possible D gene (6 bases). Trimming cost V 0 bases and J 3 bases, with 19 bases left between them. Germline V CDR1 and CDR2: SNHLY, FYNNEI. This CDR3 is 18 amino acids long. The CDR3 spells CASSEADSTSGPTDTQYF. As DNA, the CDR3 is TGTGCCAGCAGTGAAGCCGACTCAACCAGCGGGCCGACAGATACGCAGTATTTT.

Worth noting for this clone: Other DNA sequences in this sample translate to the same CDR3. This rearrangement joins TRBV5-1 to TRBJ1-2; 10 bases are a match to TRBD1. V shed 3 bases and J 4 bases; nucleotides not matched to a gene: 3. The CDR3 consists of 14 residues. The germline gives CDR1 SGHRS, CDR2 YFSETQ. In nucleotides, the CDR3 is TGCGCCAGCAGCTCAGGGACAGGGGTCTATGGCTACACCTTC. Amino acid sequence: CASSSGTGVYGYTF.

This chain joins TRBV4-2 and TRBJ2-7; D may be TRBD2 (6 bases). V lost 0 bases to trimming and J lost 0 bases, with 12 bases between them. Germline V lookup: CDR1 LGHNA, CDR2 YNFKEQ. The CDR3 loop spans 16 amino acids. The CDR3 DNA is TGTGCCAGCAGCCAAGAGTCTGGCGGGGTCTCCTACGAGCAGTACTTC. This sequence encodes CASSQESGGVSYEQYF.

The V gene is TRBV7-9, the J gene TRBJ1-3; no clear D gene. The CDR3 loop spans 15 amino acids. Looked up from germline, CDR1 is SEHNR and CDR2 is FQNEAQ (reference sequence). V dropped 5 bases and J dropped 4 bases, with 15 bases sitting between them. The CDR3 here is CASSRPGTPGNTIYF. The CDR3 DNA reads TGTGCCAGCAGCCGCCCAGGAACCCCCGGAAACACCATATATTTT.

CDR3 nucleotide sequence: TGTGCCAGCAGTGACTCGCGGGAGGGGCAGTTCTTC. Encoded protein: CASSDSREGQFF. The gene calls are TRBV2 and TRBJ2-1; TRBD2 matches at 9 bases. The V gene end was trimmed by 3 bases and the J gene end by 12 bases; junction bases not matched to a gene: 3. The CDR3 has 12 amino acids. Looked up from germline, CDR1 is SNHLY and CDR2 is FYNNEI.

This rearrangement joins TRBV18 to TRBJ1-1; D gene uncertain. This CDR3 is built from 14 residues. V lost 5 bases and J lost 0, with 10 bases in between. Germline loops: CDR1 KGHSH, CDR2 LQKENI. The DNA of the CDR3 is TGTGCCAGCTCAATTACGGCGGTGAACACTGAAGCTTTCTTT. It encodes CASSITAVNTEAFF.

This clone was found once. The chain joins TRBV5-4 to TRBJ1-1; TRBD1 matches at 10 bases. Germline V lookup: CDR1 SGHNT, CDR2 YYREEE (reference sequence). The V segment lost 3 bases and the J segment 0 bases; nucleotides outside the gene matches: 5. The CDR3 has 16 amino acids. The CDR3 nucleotides read TGTGCCAGCAGCTCGTTGGGACAGGGGATGAACACTGAAGCTTTCTTT. Translating gives CASSSLGQGMNTEAFF.

This chain links TRBV21-1 with TRBJ2-2; the DNA was not compared with TRBD2, the D call given in the table. TRBV21-1 is termed a pseudogene. CDR3 length: 21 residues. The CDR3 loop reads CASSKISVNHKLVANTGELFF. CDR3 coding DNA: TGTGCCAGCAGCAAAATTTCCGTAAACCATAAACTAGTCGCGAACACCGGGGAGCTGTTTTTT.

As for this clone: Other DNA sequences within the sample encode an identical CDR3. V usage is TRBV19 and J usage is TRBJ2-1; D remains ambiguous. CDR1 is LNHDA and CDR2 is SQIVND in the germline V gene (reference sequence). The V end was cut by 6 bases, the J end by 4 bases, with 4 bases between. The CDR3 is made up of 11 amino acids. DNA for the CDR3: TGTGCCAGTAGCCAATACAATGAGCAGTTCTTC. As protein: CASSQYNEQFF. The full variable domain, in which reference TRBV19 and TRBJ2-1 provide the parts outside the CDR3, is DGGITQSPKYLFRKEGQNVTLSCEQNLNHDAMYWYRQDPGQGLRLIYYSQIVNDFQKGDIAEGYSVSREKKESFPLTVTSAQKNPTAFYLCASSQYNEQFFGPGTRLTVL.

V gene TRBV15 combines with J gene TRBJ1-1, with 10 nucleotides matching TRBD1. CDR3 length: 19 residues. V shed 6 bases and J 0 bases; nucleotides not matched to a gene: 16. CDR1 is LNHNV, CDR2 YYDKDF, per germline (reference sequence). The CDR3: CATRGETGGRIRMNTEAFF. The DNA for the CDR3 is TGTGCCACCAGAGGGGAGACAGGGGGCAGGATCAGAATGAACACTGAAGCTTTCTTT. Full variable domain (missing parts from reference TRBV15 and TRBJ1-1): DAMVIQNPRYQVTQFGKPVTLSCSQTLNHNVMYWYQQKSSQAPKLLFHYYDKDFNNEADTPDNFQSRRPNTSFCFLDIRSPGLGDTAMYLCATRGETGGRIRMNTEAFFGQGTRLTVV.

The genes are TRBV12-5 and TRBJ2-2; TRBD1 agrees at 9 bases. Germline V lookup: CDR1 LGHNT, CDR2 FRNRAP. V was clipped by 0 bases and J by 0 bases; unmatched bases: 17. The length of the CDR3 is 22 residues. The CDR3 loop is CASGLVSRDRVTGGANTGELFF. CDR3 nucleotides: TGTGCTAGTGGTTTGGTGAGCCGGGACAGGGTTACAGGAGGGGCGAACACCGGGGAGCTGTTTTTT.

The chain combines TRBV5-4 with TRBJ1-3; 7 bases align to TRBD1. The CDR3 consists of 15 residues. Germline CDR1 SGHNT, CDR2 YYREEE (reference sequence). The V segment lost 4 bases and the J segment 6 bases; nucleotides outside the gene matches: 10. CDR3 bases: TGTGCCAGCAGCACCAGGACCGACAGGGCAAACACCATATATTTT. This gives the protein CASSTRTDRANTIYF.

This chain uses TRBV7-3 with TRBJ2-2; tentatively, D is TRBD1 (6 bases). The V gene's germline CDR1 is SGHTA and CDR2 FQGTGA. V was clipped by 6 bases and J by 0 bases, with 20 bases between them. The CDR3 runs to 18 residues. Here the CDR3 DNA reads TGTGCCAGCAGTCACTCCGGCAGGGGACCCGCGAACACCGGGGAGCTGTTTTTT. The encoded protein is CASSHSGRGPANTGELFF.

The V gene is TRBV10-3, the J gene TRBJ1-1; the match to TRBD1 covers 7 bases. The CDR3 runs to 15 residues. The V gene's germline CDR1 is ENHRY and CDR2 SYGVKD. Trimming removed 4 bases from V and 0 bases from J; junction bases left unmatched: 5. In DNA, the CDR3 is TGTGCCATCAGTGGACAGGGTGGAATGAACACTGAAGCTTTCTTT. Protein sequence: CAISGQGGMNTEAFF.

This chain links TRBV5-1 with TRBJ2-5; D ambiguous. Trimming left V 0 bases short and J 3 bases short, with 9 bases between. From germline, CDR1 is SGHRS and CDR2 YFSETQ. The CDR3 has 14 residues. CDR3 protein: CASSLGSSKETQYF. The DNA for the CDR3 is TGCGCCAGCAGCTTGGGTAGCAGCAAAGAGACCCAGTACTTC.

In DNA, the CDR3 is TGTGCCAGCAGCCAAGAAACCGGGACAGGGGGCGAAAAACTGTTTTTT. Its protein is CASSQETGTGGEKLFF. J is TRBJ1-4 and V is TRBV4-2; TRBD1 aligns across 12 bases. This CDR3 has 16 amino acids. Germline V gene sequence: CDR1 LGHNA, CDR2 YNFKEQ. J lost 8 bases, V lost 0 bases, and 4 bases had no gene match.

V gene TRBV30 combines with J gene TRBJ2-2; D remains ambiguous. The germline V and J ends were trimmed by 2 bases and 5 bases, with 9 bases remaining between them. This CDR3 has 13 amino acids. Germline V gene lookup returns CDR1 GTSNPN and CDR2 SVGIG (reference sequence). CDR3 sequence reads: CAWSRLRTGELFF. CDR3 DNA sequence: TGTGCCTGGAGTAGACTGCGAACCGGGGAGCTGTTTTTT. The whole variable domain, filled in from reference TRBV30 and TRBJ2-2, reads SQTIHQWPATLVQPVGSPLSLECTVEGTSNPNLYWYRQAAGRGLQLLFYSVGIGQISSEVPQNLSASRPQDRQFILSSKKLLLSDSGFYLCAWSRLRTGELFFGEGSRLTVL.

The chain combines TRBV24-1 with TRBJ1-2, with D tentatively TRBD1 (5 bases). Trimming took 3 bases from V and 3 from J, leaving 16 bases between them. The CDR3 length is 16 residues. Germline-derived CDR1 and CDR2 are KGHDR and SFDVKD. CDR3 region: CATSDPGHPGDYGYTF. In DNA form, the CDR3 reads TGTGCCACCAGTGATCCAGGACACCCCGGCGACTATGGCTACACCTTC.

The J gene is TRBJ1-2, the V gene TRBV6-5, with D unclear. The CDR3 contains 13 residues. The germline CDR1 and CDR2 sequences are MNHEY and SVGAGI. Deletions cut 6 bases from V and 4 bases from J, with 12 bases between. Here the CDR3 reads CASRASNPYGYTF. CDR3 DNA: TGTGCCAGCAGGGCAAGTAACCCCTATGGCTACACCTTC.

V and J are TRBV5-1 and TRBJ1-2, with D tentatively TRBD1 (5 bases). CDR1 SGHRS and CDR2 YFSETQ come from the germline V gene. V lost 3 bases and J lost 4, with 13 bases in between. The CDR3 has 14 amino acids. The CDR3 bases are TGCGCCAGCAGCTCCGGGACTGCCGGCTATGGCTACACCTTC. Amino acids: CASSSGTAGYGYTF.

This clone was counted a single time. The rearrangement links TRBV3-1 (or the pseudogene TRBV3-2) to TRBJ2-1, with D perhaps matching TRBD1 (5 bases). This CDR3 has 15 residues. V lost 0 bases and J lost 4, with 10 bases in between. Germline loops: CDR1 LGHDT, CDR2 YNNKEL (reference sequence). For the CDR3, the DNA is TGTGCCAGCAGCCAAGAGGGGCAGGGATACAATGAGCAGTTCTTC. Translated, it gives CASSQEGQGYNEQFF.

This sequence joins TRBV19 and TRBJ2-7; weak D call: TRBD2 (6 bases). Germline V gives CDR1 LNHDA, CDR2 SQIVND (reference sequence). This CDR3 comprises 14 residues. Deletions cut 5 bases from V and 6 bases from J, with 17 bases between. The CDR3 is CASSVQTSFGEQYF. Written as DNA, the CDR3 is TGTGCCAGTAGTGTCCAGACTAGTTTCGGCGAGCAGTACTTC.

The gene calls are TRBV27 and TRBJ2-2, with D perhaps matching TRBD1 (6 bases). Trimming removed 5 bases from V and 5 bases from J, with 15 bases in between. CDR1 and CDR2 (germline): MNHEY, SMNVEV (reference sequence). This CDR3 has 15 residues. The CDR3: CASSRTAERTGELFF. The DNA of the CDR3 is TGTGCCAGCAGTCGGACAGCCGAACGTACCGGGGAGCTGTTTTTT.

The rearrangement uses TRBV12-5 and TRBJ2-7; TRBD1 aligns across 11 bases. The germline V gene encodes CDR1 LGHNT and CDR2 FRNRAP. V lost 6 bases, J lost 3 bases, and 10 bases stayed unmatched. The CDR3 is 16 amino acids. The CDR3 region is CASGPGRDRGFYEQYF. The CDR3 coding sequence is TGTGCTAGTGGACCTGGTAGGGACAGGGGGTTCTACGAGCAGTACTTC.

The chain links TRBV2 to TRBJ1-4, with 9 bases identical to TRBD1. This CDR3 comprises 15 residues. The germline CDR1 and CDR2 sequences are SNHLY and FYNNEI. Unmatched junction bases numbered 7, after V lost 6 bases and J lost 5 bases. CDR3 nucleotides: TGTGCCAGCAGAGCGACAGGGGGGGGAAATGAAAAACTGTTTTTT. It encodes CASRATGGGNEKLFF.